This TCR beta chain was obtained from a study of blood T cell repertoires in COVID-19. About the study: T cells, B-cell-depleted T cells, or PBMCs provided the cDNA or gDNA that served as material.

Under the authors' procedure: Reference gene primer amplification gave nucleated cell count estimates. Profiling relied on immunoSEQ multiplex PCR, and the TCRdb table lists in-frame clones only, not all of them. That table gives V, J and clone size, and the DNA gave D and trimming. In the table there are 150,000 to 180,000 clones, 80% to 90% of which are singletons. Germline V gives CDR1 SGHTA, CDR2 FQGNSA. The CDR3 runs 15 residues. V lost 4 bases, J lost 8 bases, and 5 bases stayed unmatched. Sequences were obtained from peripheral blood. This TCR derives from a woman aged 70 to 79 with acute or convalescent COVID-19. This chain uses TRBV7-2 with TRBJ2-1, with TRBD2 matching 13 bases. CDR3 nucleotide sequence: TGTGCCAGCAGCTCACTAGCGGGGGGGCCCGATGAGCAGTTCTTC. Protein: CASSSLAGGPDEQFF.